The T cell receptor (beta chain) under discussion was sequenced for a study of blood T cell repertoires in COVID-19. Study overall: Sites across the United States, Italy and Spain contributed samples from acute and convalescent COVID-19. PBMCs, B-cell-depleted T cells, or T cells were the source of the cDNA or gDNA that made up the material.

The repertoire was sequenced with immunoSEQ multiplex PCR; TCRdb's copy has only in-frame clones and lacks some. Of more than 110,000 clones listed, more than 75% are singletons. Germline V lookup: CDR1 SGHTA, CDR2 FQGNSA. V was pared by 5 bases and J by 7 bases, with 18 bases between. The CDR3 is made up of 15 amino acids. The sample taken for sequencing was peripheral blood. V and J are TRBV7-2 and TRBJ1-5; D perhaps matches TRBD1 (5 bases). The source of this sequence is a woman aged 80 or older with acute or convalescent COVID-19. CDR3 bases: TGTGCCAGCAGCAACTCGGGGGGAGCCGGGCAGCCCCAGCATTTT. This translates into CASSNSGGAGQPQHF.